This record concerns one TCR beta chain sequence. As handled by the study authors: Cell counts per sample came from amplifying reference gene primers. The method was immunoSEQ multiplex PCR; TCRdb's version includes in-frame clones alone and lacks a portion of them. D and trimming were read from the DNA, whereas the V and J calls and clone size are those reported in that table. The sample consists of some 300,000 clones, almost 90% of them appearing once. This entry belongs to a study of blood T cell repertoires in COVID-19. V dropped 3 bases and J dropped 4 bases, with 12 bases sitting between them. This CDR3 is 14 amino acids long. Germline assignment: CDR1 SNHLY and CDR2 FYNNEI.

The sequenced material came from PBMCs or T cells enriched from blood (not recorded which). The V gene is TRBV2, the J gene TRBJ1-2; possibly TRBD1 for D (5 bases). The source of this sequence is a woman younger than 30 with acute COVID-19. The CDR3 is CASSEDQGSYGYTF. The CDR3 DNA sequence: TGTGCCAGCAGTGAGGATCAGGGTAGCTATGGCTACACCTTC.